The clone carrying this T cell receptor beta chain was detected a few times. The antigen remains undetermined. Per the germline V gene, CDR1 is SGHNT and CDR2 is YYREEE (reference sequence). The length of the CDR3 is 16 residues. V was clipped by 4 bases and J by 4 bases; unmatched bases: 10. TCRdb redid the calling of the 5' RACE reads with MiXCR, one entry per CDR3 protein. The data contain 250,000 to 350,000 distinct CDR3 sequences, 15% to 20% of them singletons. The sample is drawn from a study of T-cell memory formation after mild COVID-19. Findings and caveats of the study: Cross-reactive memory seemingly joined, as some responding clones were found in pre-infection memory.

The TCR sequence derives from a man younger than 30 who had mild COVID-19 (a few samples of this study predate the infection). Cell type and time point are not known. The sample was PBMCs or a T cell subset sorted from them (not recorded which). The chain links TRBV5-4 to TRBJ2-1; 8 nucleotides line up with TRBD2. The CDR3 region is CASSASGGPPYNEQFF. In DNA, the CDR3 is TGTGCCAGCAGCGCCAGCGGGGGACCTCCATACAATGAGCAGTTCTTC.